This entry describes one TCR beta chain. Its antigen remains unidentified. Germline CDR1 SGHTS, CDR2 YDEGEE. The CDR3 is 13 amino acids. V was clipped by 7 bases and J by 2 bases, with 13 bases between them. Clones were read by immunoSEQ multiplex PCR, and TCRdb kept only the in-frame ones, dropping some. The sample holds around 66,000 clones, around 80% seen once. Time point given: week 11, during vaccination. Topical imiquimod was applied with each vaccine dose, which held 300 ug of mutant IDH1 20-mer peptide. This specimen belongs to a study of a mutant IDH1 vaccine in newly diagnosed glioma. Study details: In weeks 1, 3, 5, 7, 11, 15, 19 and 23, patients were vaccinated. Of treated patients, around 60% were men and about 38% women, averaging about 40 years. Patients' prior therapy spanned radiotherapy, temozolomide, or both; most underwent both.

Whole-study results and caveats: Pseudoprogression apparently lacked any relation to changes in top peripheral T cell clonotypes.

The chain uses TRBV5-8 and TRBJ2-7; TRBD1 is a possible D gene (6 bases). The origin of this receptor is a man aged 50-59 years with glioma. The specimen was PBMCs, collected from a glioma patient whose treatment included an IDH1 peptide vaccine. The CDR3 loop is CASGRGPAYEQYF. The CDR3, as DNA: TGTGCCAGCGGCAGGGGACCGGCCTACGAGCAGTACTTC.